Below, 27 T cell receptor beta chains from the same sample are listed, as sequenced in a study of blood T cell repertoires in COVID-19. Here immunoSEQ multiplex PCR was the method, and the copy in TCRdb shows in-frame clones only, minus some. The table records approximately 300,000 clones, about 90% of them present only once. The sequenced sample consisted of peripheral blood. The receptors originated from a woman between 50 and 59 years old with COVID-19, enrolled during active disease.

The chain combines TRBV3-1 (or the pseudogene TRBV3-2) with TRBJ2-7; D gene uncertain. The CDR3 runs to 14 residues. Germline loops: CDR1 LGHDT, CDR2 YNNKEL (reference sequence). The V end lost 2 bases, the J end lost 6 bases, and 14 bases lay between the germline ends. CDR3 DNA sequence: TGTGCCAGCAGCCAACTAGGCCCAAACTTCGAGCAGTACTTC. It specifies CASSQLGPNFEQYF.

The chain has TRBV9 and TRBJ1-2; D unclear. The V and J ends lost 0 bases and 8 bases respectively, with 14 bases between them. Germline loops: CDR1 SGDLS, CDR2 YYNGEE. The CDR3 is made up of 14 amino acids. DNA of the CDR3: TGTGCCAGCAGCGTAGCTGAGGCAGCGGAGGGCTACACCTTC. It yields the protein CASSVAEAAEGYTF.

This clone occurred a few times. J is TRBJ1-1 and V is TRBV11-3; D unclear. Germline CDR1 is SGHNT and CDR2 is YENEEA. The CDR3 totals 11 residues. V shed 8 bases and J shed 3 bases, with 7 bases lying between them. As DNA, the CDR3 is TGTGCCAGCGGGAGAGACACTGAAGCTTTCTTT. It is translated as CASGRDTEAFF. Full variable domain (outside the CDR3, taken from reference TRBV11-3 and TRBJ1-1): EAGVVQSPRYKIIEKKQPVAFWCNPISGHNTLYWYLQNLGQGPELLIRYENEEAVDDSQLPKDRFSAERLKGVDSTLKIQPAELGDSAVYLCASGRDTEAFFGQGTRLTVV.

This clone was picked up one time. V and J are TRBV30 and TRBJ1-5, with D maybe TRBD1 (5 bases). The V gene lost 0 bases and the J gene lost 0 bases, with 18 bases spanning the gap. The CDR3 contains 18 residues. Per germline, CDR1 GTSNPN and CDR2 SVGIG (reference sequence). CDR3 DNA sequence: TGTGCCTGGAGTGTAAGGGGTACCTTACTTTATAGCAATCAGCCCCAGCATTTT. Translating gives CAWSVRGTLLYSNQPQHF.

The chain uses TRBV11-3 and TRBJ2-3; D perhaps matches TRBD2 (5 bases). Germline V lookup: CDR1 SGHNT, CDR2 YENEEA. V lost 4 bases and J 0 bases, leaving 14 bases between the germline ends. This CDR3 spans 16 amino acids. This CDR3 is CASSSRGKTSTDTQYF. Here the CDR3 DNA reads TGTGCCAGCAGCTCCCGGGGTAAGACTAGCACAGATACGCAGTATTTT. The complete variable domain, with remaining parts taken from reference TRBV11-3 and TRBJ2-3, reads EAGVVQSPRYKIIEKKQPVAFWCNPISGHNTLYWYLQNLGQGPELLIRYENEEAVDDSQLPKDRFSAERLKGVDSTLKIQPAELGDSAVYLCASSSRGKTSTDTQYFGPGTRLTVL.

The chain joins TRBV30 to TRBJ1-1; TRBD1 matches at 8 bases. CDR1 is GTSNPN, CDR2 SVGIG, per germline (reference sequence). The CDR3 covers 13 residues. The V and J ends lost 2 bases and 8 bases, in that order; junction bases with no gene match: 7. CDR3: CAWSPGQGQEAFF. CDR3 DNA: TGTGCCTGGAGTCCAGGACAGGGACAAGAAGCTTTCTTT.

The chain carries TRBV19 and TRBJ1-1; D uncertain. Germline CDR1 and CDR2: LNHDA and SQIVND (reference sequence). CDR3 length equals 11 residues. V lost 4 bases and J lost 8, with 8 bases in between. The chain's CDR3 is CASSRGSEAFF. The CDR3 coding sequence is TGTGCCAGTAGTAGAGGGAGCGAAGCTTTCTTT.

The chain is built from TRBV11-3 and TRBJ2-2; D is unresolved. Germline CDR1 SGHNT, CDR2 YENEEA. The length of the CDR3 is 17 residues. The germline V and J ends were trimmed by 5 bases and 0 bases, with 16 bases remaining between them. CDR3 DNA: TGTGCCAGCAGCCCGAAAACCAGACACACGAACACCGGGGAGCTGTTTTTT. Translation: CASSPKTRHTNTGELFF.

The DNA for the CDR3 is TGCAGCGTTGGGGACCCGGGACAGGCCACTGAAGCTTTCTTT. Translating it yields CSVGDPGQATEAFF. V is TRBV29-1 and J is TRBJ1-1; 8 positions agree with TRBD1. CDR1 and CDR2 (germline): SQVTM, ANQGSEA. V dropped 4 bases and J dropped 4; count of bases not matched to a gene: 8. The CDR3 consists of 14 residues. Filled out from reference TRBV29-1 and TRBJ1-1, the complete variable domain reads SAVISQKPSRDICQRGTSLTIQCQVDSQVTMMFWYRQQPGQSLTLIATANQGSEATYESGFVIDKFPISRPNLTFSTLTVSNMSPEDSSIYLCSVGDPGQATEAFFGQGTRLTVV.

This clone was seen once. This sequence joins TRBV19 and TRBJ2-2, with D possibly TRBD1 on 5 matching bases. Germline V CDR1 and CDR2: LNHDA, SQIVND (reference sequence). This CDR3 spans 14 amino acids. V was shortened by 2 bases and J by 3 bases, with 7 bases between the two germline ends. The CDR3 protein is CASSIQGYTGELFF. CDR3 nucleotides: TGTGCCAGTAGTATACAGGGCTACACCGGGGAGCTGTTTTTT. Full variable domain (remainder filled in from reference TRBV19 and TRBJ2-2): DGGITQSPKYLFRKEGQNVTLSCEQNLNHDAMYWYRQDPGQGLRLIYYSQIVNDFQKGDIAEGYSVSREKKESFPLTVTSAQKNPTAFYLCASSIQGYTGELFFGEGSRLTVL.

V is TRBV13 and J is TRBJ1-6; D is undetermined. Germline loops: CDR1 PRHDT, CDR2 FYEKMQ (reference sequence). There are 15 residues in the CDR3. Trimming removed 8 bases from V and 0 bases from J, with 11 bases in between. CDR3 sequence (DNA): TGTGCCAGCCAAGAGGTCAGCTCCTATAATTCACCCCTCCACTTT. Translation gives CASQEVSSYNSPLHF. The whole variable domain, remainder taken from reference TRBV13 and TRBJ1-6, is AAGVIQSPRHLIKEKRETATLKCYPIPRHDTVYWYQQGPGQDPQFLISFYEKMQSDKGSIPDRFSAQQFSDYHSELNMSSLELGDSALYFCASQEVSSYNSPLHFGNGTRLTVT.

The V gene is TRBV7-8, the J gene TRBJ1-2, with 8 bases fitting TRBD1. This CDR3 region has 17 residues. CDR1 is SGHVS, CDR2 FQNEAQ, per germline. V was clipped by 5 bases and J by 0 bases; unmatched bases: 11. The CDR3 here is CASSPRFQGAANYGYTF. The CDR3 DNA sequence: TGTGCCAGCAGCCCAAGGTTCCAGGGGGCAGCTAACTATGGCTACACCTTC.

The gene calls are TRBV10-3 and TRBJ2-2; D uncertain. CDR3 length equals 12 residues. Germline assignment: CDR1 ENHRY and CDR2 SYGVKD. Between the trimmed V and J ends, which lost 1 base and 7 bases, there was a span of 4 bases. In DNA, the CDR3 is TGTGCCATCAGTGAGTTCGTCGGGGAGCTGTTTTTT. This codes for CAISEFVGELFF.

The V and J genes are TRBV2 and TRBJ1-6; D uncertain. The V end was cut by 2 bases, the J end by 6 bases, with 23 bases between. The CDR3 is 19 amino acids. Germline V gene lookup returns CDR1 SNHLY and CDR2 FYNNEI. As DNA, the CDR3 is TGTGCCAGCAGTGAAACATTGGTTGGGCTACCAAAGAGTAATTCACCCCTCCACTTT. The encoded protein is CASSETLVGLPKSNSPLHF. The full variable domain, its missing parts supplied by reference TRBV2 and TRBJ1-6, is EPEVTQTPSHQVTQMGQEVILRCVPISNHLYFYWYRQILGQKVEFLVSFYNNEISEKSEIFDDQFSVERPDGSNFTLKIRSTKLEDSAMYFCASSETLVGLPKSNSPLHFGNGTRLTVT.

To note about this clone: Its ends do not fully match the called genes, so a read error is possible. This sequence joins TRBV5-1 and TRBJ1-4, with D unclear. The CDR3 is 15 residues long. The germline V gene has CDR1 SGHRS and CDR2 YFSETQ. The CDR3 region is CTSSPNTATNEKLFF. Written as DNA, the CDR3 is TGCACCAGCAGCCCCAACACCGCAACTAATGAAAAACTGTTTTTT.

V usage is TRBV3-1 (or the pseudogene TRBV3-2) and J usage is TRBJ2-1; no firm D call. CDR1 LGHDT and CDR2 YNNKEL come from the germline V gene (reference sequence). The CDR3 is made up of 12 amino acids. The V and J ends lost 4 bases and 2 bases respectively, with 3 bases between them. DNA for the CDR3: TGTGCCAGCAGCCCCACCTACAATGAGCAGTTCTTC. It translates to CASSPTYNEQFF.

This clone was detected only once. The J gene is TRBJ1-4, the V gene TRBV11-3; maybe TRBD1 (6 bases). The CDR3 is 14 amino acids. Trimming took off 1 base at V and 8 bases at J, with 11 bases between the two ends. Germline V gene data show CDR1 as SGHNT and CDR2 as YENEEA. Here the CDR3 DNA reads TGTGCCAGCAGCTTAGTACAGGGCGGCGAAAAACTGTTTTTT. Encoded protein: CASSLVQGGEKLFF. The full variable domain, rest sourced from reference TRBV11-3 and TRBJ1-4, is EAGVVQSPRYKIIEKKQPVAFWCNPISGHNTLYWYLQNLGQGPELLIRYENEEAVDDSQLPKDRFSAERLKGVDSTLKIQPAELGDSAVYLCASSLVQGGEKLFFGSGTQLSVL.

The V gene is TRBV19, the J gene TRBJ2-7; TRBD2 aligns across 7 bases. The trim removed 1 base at V and 0 bases at J, leaving 0 bases unmatched. The CDR3 has 14 residues. Looked up from germline, CDR1 is LNHDA and CDR2 is SQIVND (reference sequence). CDR3 DNA: TGTGCCAGTAGTATAGCTAGCGGCTCCTACGAGCAGTACTTC. It specifies CASSIASGSYEQYF.

This rearrangement joins TRBV18 to TRBJ2-3; TRBD1 aligns across 8 bases. The V gene's germline CDR1 is KGHSH and CDR2 LQKENI. This CDR3 is 14 amino acids long. Trimming took 6 bases from V and 1 from J; bases not matched to a gene: 3. This CDR3 is CASSWTGRTDTQYF. The CDR3 DNA follows: TGTGCCAGCTCCTGGACAGGGCGCACAGATACGCAGTATTTT.

The J gene is TRBJ2-1, the V gene TRBV4-1, with TRBD2 identical over 8 bases. J lost 7 bases, V lost 0 bases, and 11 bases had no gene match. The CDR3 is 17 amino acids. In germline, CDR1 is MGHRA, CDR2 YSYEKL. DNA for the CDR3: TGCGCCAGCAGCCAAGAAGCGGGAGTTAGGTTTGCAAATGAGCAGTTCTTC. Translating gives CASSQEAGVRFANEQFF.

This rearrangement joins TRBV7-8 to TRBJ2-7, with 8 bases matching TRBD1. V lost 4 bases to trimming and J lost 3 bases; unmatched junction nucleotides: 8. The germline gives CDR1 SGHVS, CDR2 FQNEAQ. This CDR3 has 15 amino acids. DNA for the CDR3: TGTGCCAGCAGCTCCCTCACAGGGGGTCACTACGAGCAGTACTTC. Translated: CASSSLTGGHYEQYF.

For this clone: Other DNA sequences within the sample encode an identical CDR3. The CDR3 loop is CASSSGTANTEAFF. As DNA, the CDR3 is TGTGCCAGCAGTTCCGGGACAGCAAACACTGAAGCTTTCTTT. The V and J genes are TRBV5-4 and TRBJ1-1, with 7 nucleotides matching TRBD1. The CDR3 totals 14 residues. CDR1 SGHNT and CDR2 YYREEE come from the germline V gene (reference sequence). V shed 5 bases and J 2 bases; nucleotides not matched to a gene: 6.

This chain uses TRBV9 with TRBJ1-5; 8 bases are a match to TRBD1. The CDR3 has 14 amino acids. The germline V gene encodes CDR1 SGDLS and CDR2 YYNGEE. The ends lost 0 bases at V and 5 bases at J; junction bases unmatched: 1. The CDR3 coding sequence is TGTGCCAGCAGCGTAGCAGGGGGCCATCAGCCCCAGCATTTT. It yields the protein CASSVAGGHQPQHF.

The chain joins TRBV30 to TRBJ2-1, with D perhaps TRBD1 (6 bases). The ends were cut back, 4 bases at V and 3 bases at J, with 10 bases in the middle. This CDR3 is 13 amino acids long. CDR1 GTSNPN and CDR2 SVGIG come from the germline V gene (reference sequence). DNA of the CDR3: TGTGCCTGGACCCCGGGACACTACAATGAGCAGTTCTTC. Translating gives CAWTPGHYNEQFF.

The gene calls are TRBV5-4 and TRBJ1-2, with D unclear. Germline CDR1 is SGHNT and CDR2 is YYREEE (reference sequence). This CDR3 is built from 12 residues. V was clipped by 4 bases and J by 6 bases, with 10 bases between them. The DNA of the CDR3 is TGTGCCAGCAGCAGGTTTGCGGATGGCTACACCTTC. Translating gives CASSRFADGYTF.

The V call is TRBV3-1 (or the pseudogene TRBV3-2), the J call TRBJ2-3; 8 bases agree with TRBD1. Germline loops: CDR1 LGHDT, CDR2 YNNKEL (reference sequence). V shed 3 bases and J 5 bases; nucleotides not matched to a gene: 7. The CDR3 contains 15 residues. CDR3 sequence (DNA): TGTGCCAGCAGCCAGAGAGACAGGGGAGGAGATACGCAGTATTTT. Encoded protein: CASSQRDRGGDTQYF.

This chain uses TRBV5-5 with TRBJ1-1, with a possible D match to TRBD1 (5 bases). V lost 0 bases, J lost 5 bases, and 11 bases lay in between. The CDR3 consists of 14 residues. From germline, CDR1 is SGHKS and CDR2 YYEKEE (reference sequence). The CDR3 bases are TGTGCCAGCAGCTTGGTCGGGGGAGGGACTGAAGCTTTCTTT. Translated, it gives CASSLVGGGTEAFF.